The sequence of this T cell receptor (beta chain) was determined in a study of T cell repertoires in cytomegalovirus infection. Looking at the study overall: Use of recently identified HLA-C-restricted and well-studied HLA-B-restricted CMV epitopes was part of the study.

MiXCR, run by TCRdb on the reads, gives a single entry per CDR3 protein. This sample yields 700,000 to 950,000 distinct CDR3 sequences, of which less than 35% are seen a single time; over 10% belongs to the top ten. The V end lost 5 bases, the J end lost 3 bases, and 13 bases lay between the germline ends. This CDR3 has 14 residues. Per the germline V gene, CDR1 is SGHTA and CDR2 is FQGNSA. Ten or more counts support this clonotype. Its antigen remains unknown. The TCR sequence derives from a human donor in good health (CMV status not recorded). Some clones in this sample may be carry-over from other donors' samples. The genes are TRBV7-2 and TRBJ1-2; possibly TRBD1 for D (6 bases). The sample in question was cultured CD8+ T cells from PBMCs, obtained from culture after CMV antigen stimulation. The chain's CDR3 is CASSLTGTDYGYTF. CDR3 nucleotide sequence: TGTGCCAGCAGCCTCACAGGGACCGACTATGGCTACACCTTC.